Each of the 29 T cell receptor beta chains below was sequenced from the same sample in a study of blood T cell repertoires in COVID-19. Produced via immunoSEQ multiplex PCR; TCRdb's table is partial and in-frame only. Of roughly 310,000 clones in the sample, about 90% were seen once. Material: peripheral blood. The source is a woman in her twenties or thirties with COVID-19, enrolled during active disease.

The chain links TRBV5-1 to TRBJ1-1, with 9 bases fitting TRBD1. Germline V lookup: CDR1 SGHRS, CDR2 YFSETQ. The CDR3 sequence is 13 residues long. Losses at the gene ends were 4 bases for V and 11 bases for J; bases not matched to a gene: 9. CDR3 in DNA: TGCGCCAGCAGCCCGGACAGGGGCGCCTTGGCTTTCTTT. Amino acid sequence: CASSPDRGALAFF.

This chain links TRBV19 with TRBJ2-1; D possibly corresponds to TRBD1 (5 bases). Germline loops: CDR1 LNHDA, CDR2 SQIVND (reference sequence). The CDR3 is 14 amino acids. The V end lost 4 bases, the J end lost 4 bases, and 11 bases lay between the germline ends. The CDR3 is CASSKGLVYNEQFF. CDR3 sequence (DNA): TGTGCCAGTAGTAAGGGGCTAGTATACAATGAGCAGTTCTTC.

This chain links TRBV14 with TRBJ1-1, with a possible D match to TRBD1 (6 bases). V shed 0 bases and J shed 2 bases, with 16 bases lying between them. Germline loops: CDR1 SGHDN, CDR2 FVKESK. The CDR3 length is 17 residues. This CDR3 is CASSQDGDRNPNTEAFF. The CDR3 bases are TGTGCCAGCAGCCAAGACGGTGACAGGAACCCAAACACTGAAGCTTTCTTT.

V is TRBV6-1 and J is TRBJ1-5; no firm D call. Germline CDR1 is MNHNS and CDR2 is SASEGT. The CDR3 is 14 residues long. V gave up 1 base and J gave up 5 bases, with 9 bases separating them. CDR3 residues: CASSEDPGDQPQHF. The DNA for the CDR3 is TGTGCCAGCAGTGAAGACCCAGGTGATCAGCCCCAGCATTTT.

This chain links TRBV2 with TRBJ1-1; D is undetermined. V lost 3 bases and J 6 bases, leaving 11 bases between the germline ends. The CDR3 is 13 residues long. Germline loops: CDR1 SNHLY, CDR2 FYNNEI. The CDR3 sequence: CASSDSTIPEAFF. The CDR3 nucleotides read TGTGCCAGCAGTGACAGTACTATACCTGAAGCTTTCTTT. Combining the CDR3 with reference TRBV2 and TRBJ1-1 gives the whole variable domain EPEVTQTPSHQVTQMGQEVILRCVPISNHLYFYWYRQILGQKVEFLVSFYNNEISEKSEIFDDQFSVERPDGSNFTLKIRSTKLEDSAMYFCASSDSTIPEAFFGQGTRLTVV.

This clone was counted once. This sequence joins TRBV6-5 and TRBJ2-2; tentatively, D is TRBD2 (7 bases). Trimming removed 5 bases at V and 5 bases at J, with 15 bases between. Germline V gives CDR1 MNHEY, CDR2 SVGAGI. CDR3 length equals 15 residues. CDR3 in amino acids: CASSPTGRGTGELFF. The CDR3 DNA sequence: TGTGCCAGCAGTCCCACAGGGAGGGGGACCGGGGAGCTGTTTTTT.

V is TRBV11-2 and J is TRBJ2-6; D is unclear. The CDR3 extends over 17 amino acids. The germline V and J ends were trimmed by 5 bases and 1 base, with 15 bases remaining between them. CDR1 and CDR2 from the germline V gene are SGHAT and FQNNGV. The CDR3 DNA is TGTGCCAGCAGCCCATCCCCCGCGACTTCTGGGGCCAACGTCCTGACTTTC. Encoded protein: CASSPSPATSGANVLTF. The entire variable domain, with the rest obtained from reference TRBV11-2 and TRBJ2-6, is as follows: EAGVAQSPRYKIIEKRQSVAFWCNPISGHATLYWYQQILGQGPKLLIQFQNNGVVDDSQLPKDRFSAERLKGVDSTLKIQPAKLEDSAVYLCASSPSPATSGANVLTFGAGSRLTVL.

V gene TRBV7-8 combines with J gene TRBJ1-6; 7 bases are shared with TRBD1. The CDR3 is 15 residues long. J lost 9 bases, V lost 5 bases, and 10 bases had no gene match. Germline CDR1 SGHVS, CDR2 FQNEAQ. This chain's CDR3 is CASSPTLDRVSPLHF. CDR3 in DNA: TGTGCCAGCAGCCCGACCCTCGACAGGGTTTCACCCCTCCACTTT. The complete variable domain, with remaining parts taken from reference TRBV7-8 and TRBJ1-6, reads GAGVSQSPRYKVAKRGQDVALRCDPISGHVSLFWYQQALGQGPEFLTYFQNEAQLDKSGLPSDRFFAERPEGSVSTLKIQRTQQEDSAVYLCASSPTLDRVSPLHFGNGTRLTVT.

The chain combines TRBV27 with TRBJ2-2; TRBD1 aligns across 7 bases. J was trimmed by 4 bases and V by 4 bases; bases with no gene match: 3. Germline V gives CDR1 MNHEY, CDR2 SMNVEV (reference sequence). The CDR3 spans 14 residues. The CDR3: CASSSSGGTGELFF. CDR3 nucleotides: TGTGCCAGCAGTTCGTCAGGGGGCACCGGGGAGCTGTTTTTT.

The chain uses TRBV7-8 and TRBJ2-7, with TRBD2 matching 12 bases. The CDR3 spans 15 residues. The ends lost 1 base at V and 6 bases at J; junction bases unmatched: 4. The germline CDR1 and CDR2 sequences are SGHVS and FQNEAQ. The CDR3 DNA sequence: TGTGCCAGCAGCTTAGTCTTACTAGCGGGAGGCGAGCAGTACTTC. It specifies CASSLVLLAGGEQYF.

This sequence joins TRBV30 and TRBJ2-3; D is perhaps TRBD2 (5 bases). CDR1 and CDR2 from the germline V gene are GTSNPN and SVGIG (reference sequence). The CDR3 sequence is 16 residues long. The ends were cut back, 5 bases at V and 6 bases at J, with 24 bases in the middle. As DNA, the CDR3 is TGTGCCTGGGACCGGGTGCAGCGACCATCGGGGGATACGCAGTATTTT. Translation gives CAWDRVQRPSGDTQYF.

The chain links TRBV14 to TRBJ1-1; unclear D gene. This CDR3 has 12 amino acids. Between the trimmed V and J ends, which lost 5 bases and 5 bases, there was a span of 9 bases. Germline V gene lookup returns CDR1 SGHDN and CDR2 FVKESK. The CDR3 coding sequence is TGTGCCAGCAGCGCTTCGCGGACTGAAGCTTTCTTT. Amino acids: CASSASRTEAFF.

This chain connects TRBV5-8 to TRBJ1-1, with 8 bases fitting TRBD1. Germline CDR1 and CDR2: SGHTS and YDEGEE. The length of the CDR3 is 16 residues. V was clipped by 4 bases and J by 3 bases; unmatched bases: 11. DNA of the CDR3: TGTGCCAGCAGCCCCCGGACAGGGATCGGGGACACTGAAGCTTTCTTT. Encoded protein: CASSPRTGIGDTEAFF.

A single count supports this clone. The chain's CDR3 is CASSLAGLLSGETQYF. DNA of the CDR3: TGTGCCAGCAGCTTGGCTGGACTTTTGAGTGGAGAGACCCAGTACTTC. The gene calls are TRBV5-4 and TRBJ2-5; D perhaps matches TRBD2 (5 bases). The CDR3 length is 16 residues. Trimming pared 0 bases from V and 4 bases from J, leaving 16 bases between. Germline V gives CDR1 SGHNT, CDR2 YYREEE (reference sequence).

The V and J genes are TRBV7-8 and TRBJ1-3, with D uncertain. CDR1 SGHVS and CDR2 FQNEAQ come from the germline V gene. The germline V and J ends were trimmed by 5 bases and 7 bases, with 18 bases remaining between them. This CDR3 has 15 amino acids. The CDR3 reads CASSPRRLVRNTIYF. CDR3 DNA sequence: TGTGCCAGCAGCCCTCGGAGGCTCGTTAGGAACACCATATATTTT. The complete variable domain, with remaining parts taken from reference TRBV7-8 and TRBJ1-3, reads GAGVSQSPRYKVAKRGQDVALRCDPISGHVSLFWYQQALGQGPEFLTYFQNEAQLDKSGLPSDRFFAERPEGSVSTLKIQRTQQEDSAVYLCASSPRRLVRNTIYFGEGSWLTVV.

V is TRBV5-6 and J is TRBJ1-5; no definite D call. The V gene lost 4 bases and the J gene lost 4 bases, with 18 bases spanning the gap. The CDR3 covers 16 residues. Germline-derived CDR1 and CDR2 are SGHDT and YYEEEE. The CDR3 coding sequence is TGTGCCAGCAGCCGACGACAAACCGCTAATAATCAGCCCCAGCATTTT. This translates into CASSRRQTANNQPQHF.

The rearrangement joins TRBV6-5 to TRBJ1-1; tentatively, D is TRBD1 (6 bases). Germline lookup yields CDR1 MNHEY and CDR2 SVGAGI. Trimming stripped 10 bases from V and 8 bases from J, with 26 bases between. This CDR3 contains 15 residues. Here the CDR3 reads CATADSASRQSEAFF. The DNA for the CDR3 is TGTGCCACCGCGGACAGCGCGTCGAGGCAGTCCGAAGCTTTCTTT.

The rearrangement links TRBV11-2 to TRBJ1-2; D might be TRBD1 (5 bases). Trimming took off 5 bases at V and 3 bases at J, with 16 bases between the two ends. Germline CDR1 SGHAT, CDR2 FQNNGV. This CDR3 is built from 15 residues. CDR3 loop: CASSPAKGIDYGYTF. The CDR3 nucleotides read TGTGCCAGCAGCCCCGCCAAGGGGATTGACTATGGCTACACCTTC.

The chain employs TRBV7-8 and TRBJ2-7, with 11 bases matching TRBD2. CDR1 and CDR2 from the germline V gene are SGHVS and FQNEAQ. Germline trimming cut 4 bases from V and 2 bases from J; bases unmatched to any gene: 10. CDR3 length equals 17 residues. DNA for the CDR3: TGTGCCAGCAGCTACCCCCTTAGCGGGAGGGCCGCCTACGAGCAGTACTTC. It specifies CASSYPLSGRAAYEQYF.

J is TRBJ1-1 and V is TRBV14; 9 bases line up with TRBD1. V was pared by 0 bases and J by 5 bases, with 4 bases of the junction left unmatched. Germline V gene lookup returns CDR1 SGHDN and CDR2 FVKESK. The CDR3 loop spans 15 amino acids. The DNA of the CDR3 is TGTGCCAGCAGCCAAGAGGGACAGGGCGGGACTGAAGCTTTCTTT. It is translated as CASSQEGQGGTEAFF. Full variable domain (rest looked up from reference TRBV14 and TRBJ1-1): EAGVTQFPSHSVIEKGQTVTLRCDPISGHDNLYWYRRVMGKEIKFLLHFVKESKQDESGMPNNRFLAERTGGTYSTLKVQPAELEDSGVYFCASSQEGQGGTEAFFGQGTRLTVV.

The CDR3 reads CASSWGQSNQPQHF. In nucleotides, the CDR3 is TGTGCCAGCAGTTGGGGACAGAGCAATCAGCCCCAGCATTTT. This chain links TRBV27 with TRBJ1-5, with TRBD1 identical over 7 bases. The V segment lost 4 bases and the J segment 1 base; nucleotides outside the gene matches: 1. The CDR3 is 14 residues long. Germline CDR1 reads MNHEY; CDR2 reads SMNVEV (reference sequence).

The chain combines TRBV3-1 (or the pseudogene TRBV3-2) with TRBJ1-5; TRBD1 matches 9 bases. This CDR3 region has 13 residues. Losses at the gene ends were 0 bases for V and 14 bases for J; bases not matched to a gene: 5. Germline loops: CDR1 LGHDT, CDR2 YNNKEL (reference sequence). The CDR3 DNA sequence: TGTGCCAGCAGCCAAGATCGGACAGGGGTCGAGCATTTT. Encoded protein: CASSQDRTGVEHF.

This sequence joins TRBV28 and TRBJ1-1; D is unclear. CDR3 length: 18 residues. V lost 3 bases, J lost 0 bases, and 20 bases lay in between. Per germline, CDR1 MDHEN and CDR2 SYDVKM. The CDR3 protein is CASSFLAGLGRMNTEAFF. In nucleotides, the CDR3 is TGTGCCAGCAGTTTTCTCGCGGGATTGGGGAGAATGAACACTGAAGCTTTCTTT.

V usage is TRBV29-1 and J usage is TRBJ2-1, with no clear D. Germline CDR1 is SQVTM and CDR2 is ANQGSEA. The CDR3 is 12 amino acids. V was shortened by 3 bases and J by 5 bases, with 8 bases between the two germline ends. CDR3 in DNA: TGCAGCGTTGAGAGACGGGACAATGAGCAGTTCTTC. Translation gives CSVERRDNEQFF.

This clone came up a few times. This sequence joins TRBV6-5 and TRBJ1-2; 9 bases fit TRBD1. The germline V gene encodes CDR1 MNHEY and CDR2 SVGAGI. This CDR3 region has 15 residues. V lost 6 bases, J lost 8 bases, and 13 bases stayed unmatched. CDR3 loop: CASRFAGTGLEGYTF. CDR3 sequence (DNA): TGTGCCAGCAGATTCGCCGGGACAGGGTTGGAGGGCTACACCTTC.

The chain is built from TRBV7-2 and TRBJ2-5, with 7 bases lining up with TRBD2. V shed 8 bases, J shed 2 bases, and the junction held 2 bases outside the gene matches. The length of the CDR3 is 12 residues. Germline V gives CDR1 SGHTA, CDR2 FQGNSA. The CDR3 DNA sequence: TGTGCCAGCGGCGGGAGACAAGAGACCCAGTACTTC. It yields the protein CASGGRQETQYF.

This chain joins TRBV11-2 and TRBJ2-1; 11 positions match TRBD2. The CDR3 loop spans 16 amino acids. J gave up 5 bases and V 2 bases, and 5 bases lay outside the gene matches. Per germline, CDR1 SGHAT and CDR2 FQNNGV. The DNA for the CDR3 is TGTGCCAGCAGCTTAAGGATAGCGGGAGGGAACAATGAGCAGTTCTTC. The encoded protein is CASSLRIAGGNNEQFF.

The sample holds many counts of this clone. This rearrangement joins TRBV18 to TRBJ1-2; TRBD1 is a possible D gene (5 bases). The CDR3 has 14 amino acids. The germline V gene has CDR1 KGHSH and CDR2 LQKENI. Trimming pared 2 bases from V and 3 bases from J, leaving 10 bases between. In DNA form, the CDR3 reads TGTGCCAGCTCACCAGCGCCAGGGTACTATGGCTACACCTTC. It is translated as CASSPAPGYYGYTF.

V usage is TRBV5-1 and J usage is TRBJ2-3; TRBD2 aligns across 10 bases. CDR3 length equals 16 residues. Germline V gene data show CDR1 as SGHRS and CDR2 as YFSETQ. V shed 4 bases and J 9 bases; nucleotides not matched to a gene: 14. The CDR3 reads CASSITSGARRGTQYF. In nucleotides, the CDR3 is TGCGCCAGCAGCATAACTAGCGGGGCCCGCAGGGGGACGCAGTATTTT.